This T cell receptor (beta chain) is drawn from a study of OX40 agonist ivuxolimab in advanced cancers. This clone was observed a single time. The CDR3 has 13 amino acids. Trimming removed 5 bases from V and 9 bases from J; junction bases left unmatched: 9. The V gene's germline CDR1 is SQVTM and CDR2 ANQGSEA. This table comes from immunoSEQ multiplex PCR, and its TCRdb copy is limited to in-frame clones, with some not included. The table records just under 85,000 clones, approximately 87% of them present only once. Baseline, cycle 4 day 1, and cycle 7 day 1 were the blood sampling points. The chain carries TRBV29-1 and TRBJ1-3, with 8 positions matching TRBD1. The source material was CD4+ or CD8+ T cells sorted from blood, sampled in a trial of the OX40 agonist ivuxolimab. This clonotype was obtained from an adult with an advanced solid tumor such as melanoma, head and neck, liver or kidney cancer. CDR3 sequence: CSVSFRGLSTIYF. The CDR3 DNA reads TGCAGCGTTTCTTTCAGGGGGCTTAGCACCATATATTTT.